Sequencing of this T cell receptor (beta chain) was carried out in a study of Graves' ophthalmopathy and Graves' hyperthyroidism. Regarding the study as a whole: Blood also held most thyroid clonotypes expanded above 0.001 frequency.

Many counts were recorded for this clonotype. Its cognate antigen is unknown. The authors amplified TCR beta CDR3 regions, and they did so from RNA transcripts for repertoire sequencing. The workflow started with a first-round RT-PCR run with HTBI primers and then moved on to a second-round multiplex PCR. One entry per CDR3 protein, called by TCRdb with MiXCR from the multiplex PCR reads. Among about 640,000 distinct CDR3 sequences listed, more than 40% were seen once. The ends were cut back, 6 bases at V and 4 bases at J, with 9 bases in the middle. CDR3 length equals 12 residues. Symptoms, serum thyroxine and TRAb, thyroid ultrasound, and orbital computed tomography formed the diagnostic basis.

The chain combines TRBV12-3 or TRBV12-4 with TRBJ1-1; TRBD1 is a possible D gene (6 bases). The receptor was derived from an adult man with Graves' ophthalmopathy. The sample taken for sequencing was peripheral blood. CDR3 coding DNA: TGTGCCAGCAGCTTACAGGGCACTGAAGCTTTCTTT. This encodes CASSLQGTEAFF.